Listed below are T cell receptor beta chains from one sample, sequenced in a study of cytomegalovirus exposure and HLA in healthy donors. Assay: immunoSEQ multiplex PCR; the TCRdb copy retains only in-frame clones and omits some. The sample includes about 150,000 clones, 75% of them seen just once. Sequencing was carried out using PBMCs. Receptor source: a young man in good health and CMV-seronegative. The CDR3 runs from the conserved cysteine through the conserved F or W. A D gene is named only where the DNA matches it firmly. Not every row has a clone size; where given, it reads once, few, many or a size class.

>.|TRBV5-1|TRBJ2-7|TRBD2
TGCGCCAGCAGCTTGGGACTAGCGGACGAGCAGTACTTC
CASSLGLADEQYF
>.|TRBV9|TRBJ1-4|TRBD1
TGTGCCAGCAGCGTGACAGGGTCTAATGAAAAACTGTTTTTT
CASSVTGSNEKLFF
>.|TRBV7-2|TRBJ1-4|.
TGTGCCAGCAGCCCCCCGGGGTATGAAAAACTGTTTTTT
CASSPPGYEKLFF
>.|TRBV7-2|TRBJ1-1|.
TGTGCCAGCAGGCTGGGGGGGGTAGGGAACACTGAAGCTTTCTTT
CASRLGGVGNTEAFF
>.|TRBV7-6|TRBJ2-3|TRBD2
TGTGCCAGCAGCTTAGTGACTAGCGGAAAAGACACAGATACGCAGTATTTT
CASSLVTSGKDTDTQYF
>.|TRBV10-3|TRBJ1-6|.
TGTGCCATCAGTGAGTCGGTATTGCCCAGTTCACCCCTCCACTTT
CAISESVLPSSPLHF
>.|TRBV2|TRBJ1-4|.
TGTGCCAGCAGTGGGACTGGAGAAAAACTGTTTTTT
CASSGTGEKLFF
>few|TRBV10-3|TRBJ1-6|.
TGTGCCACCATGGGGCCAGGGCAGTCACCCCTCCACTTT
CATMGPGQSPLHF
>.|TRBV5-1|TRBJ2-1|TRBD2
TGCGCCAGCAGCTTGGGACTAGCGGCCTACAATGAGCAGTTCTTC
CASSLGLAAYNEQFF
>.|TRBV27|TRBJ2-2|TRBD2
TGTGCCAGCAGCCTCCGGACTAGCGGGGACACCGGGGAGCTGTTTTTT
CASSLRTSGDTGELFF
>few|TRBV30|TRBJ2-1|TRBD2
TGTGCCTGGAGTGTGGGACTAGCGGGGATCGCCTACAATGAGCAGTTCTTC
CAWSVGLAGIAYNEQFF